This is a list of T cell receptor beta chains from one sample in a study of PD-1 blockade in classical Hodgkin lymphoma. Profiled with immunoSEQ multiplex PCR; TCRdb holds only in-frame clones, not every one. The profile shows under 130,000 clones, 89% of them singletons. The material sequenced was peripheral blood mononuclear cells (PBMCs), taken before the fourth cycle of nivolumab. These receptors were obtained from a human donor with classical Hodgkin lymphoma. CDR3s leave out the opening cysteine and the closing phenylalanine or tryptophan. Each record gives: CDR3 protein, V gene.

CDR3 protein: ASIMSGPASSYNEQF
V gene: TRBV19

CDR3 protein: ASSQGRLVARLNEQY
V gene: TRBV4-1

CDR3 protein: ASSLAASVAKNIQY
V gene: TRBV7-2

CDR3 protein: ASRPPGRVEQY
V gene: TRBV7-9

CDR3 protein: ASSPARDYEQY
V gene: TRBV18

CDR3 protein: ASSEGGQYTEAF
V gene: TRBV10-1

CDR3 protein: ASSLALAGSNEQF
V gene: TRBV11-2

CDR3 protein: ASSPGLTPYEQY
V gene: TRBV2

CDR3 protein: ASSPPPSGRVYEQY
V gene: TRBV4-1

CDR3 protein: ASSPTGTPSYNEQF
V gene: TRBV18

CDR3 protein: ASSLSGRRNTEAF
V gene: TRBV27

CDR3 protein: ASSQGTHTSYEQY
V gene: TRBV4-1

CDR3 protein: ASSYWDRHNSPLH
V gene: TRBV6-5

CDR3 protein: ASSPRVEGYGYT
V gene: TRBV18

CDR3 protein: AWSVRRQGGRANEKLF
V gene: TRBV30

CDR3 protein: ASSLGKRRGLQAYEQY
V gene: TRBV7-6

CDR3 protein: ASSEVSSNQPQH
V gene: TRBV6-1

CDR3 protein: ASSVKGGEQY
V gene: TRBV7-6

CDR3 protein: ASSMGLPEKGNQPQH
V gene: TRBV7-8

CDR3 protein: ASSPPGGTGEDEQY
V gene: TRBV19

CDR3 protein: ASSRGRDRGYYEQY
V gene: TRBV5-8

CDR3 protein: ASSRVFSYEQY
V gene: TRBV6-6

CDR3 protein: SATATGGLTEAF
V gene: TRBV29-1

CDR3 protein: ASSRTSGRARNEQF
V gene: TRBV14

CDR3 protein: ASSSGSAQY
V gene: TRBV5-6

CDR3 protein: ASSYVSGIDNYGYT
V gene: TRBV6-5

CDR3 protein: ASSPPGVNTEAF
V gene: TRBV7-9

CDR3 protein: ASSGRTGGADTQY
V gene: TRBV18

CDR3 protein: ASSLALYGYT
V gene: TRBV7-2

CDR3 protein: AWNKGARGQETQY
V gene: TRBV30

CDR3 protein: ASSADRGPFDTGELF
V gene: TRBV5-8

CDR3 protein: ASSSYRDPNEKLF
V gene: TRBV27

CDR3 protein: ASSIGGGLNEQF
V gene: TRBV14

CDR3 protein: ASSTGLAGADTQY
V gene: TRBV11-2

CDR3 protein: ASSFDPRPPGELF
V gene: TRBV5-4

CDR3 protein: ASSLGQGINEQF
V gene: TRBV5-1

CDR3 protein: ASSFGTSGTLYEQY
V gene: TRBV5-4

CDR3 protein: AVDPGQNTGELF
V gene: TRBV19

CDR3 protein: ASSAWDISGYT
V gene: TRBV28

CDR3 protein: ASSPLQTSYEQY
V gene: TRBV27

CDR3 protein: ASSPDTYEQY
V gene: TRBV5-1

CDR3 protein: ATSRRAGGYNEQF
V gene: TRBV15